The 9 T cell receptor beta chains listed next were all sequenced from one sample in a study of blood T cells in healthy people across ages. With a J-beta primer mix and a sample-barcoded 5' primer, a second PCR ran roughly 6 to 11 cycles. Each CDR3 protein gets one entry after TCRdb re-called the 5' RACE reads with MiXCR. Here the sample spans 550,000 to 800,000 distinct CDR3 sequences, 32% being singletons. Sequenced material: blood. These receptor sequences come from a woman at least 80 years old in good health.

This clonotype was found a few times. A much larger clone lies one base from this, so it may be a read error. This chain uses TRBV9 with TRBJ1-2; 7 positions agree with TRBD1. Germline CDR1 and CDR2: SGDLS and YYNGEE. The CDR3 runs 12 residues. The CDR3 region has the DNA TGTGCCGGCAGTGGGGACAGCTATGGCTACACCTTC. Translating it yields CAGSGDSYGYTF.

The rearrangement joins TRBV20-1 to TRBJ2-7; D possibly uses TRBD1 or TRBD2 (6 bases each). The J call may be mistaken, given a closer DNA end match to TRBJ2-5. This CDR3 has 15 residues. Looked up from germline, CDR1 is DFQATT and CDR2 is SNEGSKA (reference sequence). Here the CDR3 DNA reads TGCAGTGCTAGTAGAAATGGGGGGCCAGGGGAGACCCAGTACTTC. This translates into CSASRNGGPGETQYF.

This clonotype was counted a few times. With a much larger clone just one base away, this may be a read error. V and J are TRBV12-3 or TRBV12-4 and TRBJ2-1; TRBD1 matches at 10 bases. Matching the DNA end better, TRBJ2-7 makes the J call doubtful. This CDR3 region has 17 residues. As DNA, the CDR3 is TGTGCCAGCAGTTTAGCAATCGGGACAGGGGTGCACAATGAGCAGTACTTC. Translated: CASSLAIGTGVHNEQYF.

On this clonotype itself: Mismatch with germline at one junction end may stem from a read error. V usage is TRBV10-3 and J usage is TRBJ1-1, with no clear D. CDR3 length equals 15 residues. Germline V CDR1 and CDR2: ENHRY, SYGVKD. The CDR3 sequence: CTIASGQRARTEAFF. The CDR3 region has the DNA TGTACCATAGCCTCTGGCCAGAGGGCGCGGACTGAAGCTTTCTTT.

This clonotype was counted a few times. The rearrangement uses TRBV6-1 and TRBJ1-5, with D possibly matching TRBD1 (5 bases). V dropped 3 bases and J dropped 4 bases, with 16 bases sitting between them. The CDR3 contains 16 residues. Germline V gives CDR1 MNHNS, CDR2 SASEGT. The CDR3 region has the DNA TGTGCCAGCAGTGAGGTCCCCTACGACAGAAATCAGCCCCAGCATTTT. This gives the protein CASSEVPYDRNQPQHF.

This sequence joins TRBV20-1 and TRBJ2-7; a weak D match, TRBD2 (6 bases). V shed 5 bases and J shed 0 bases, with 11 bases lying between them. The CDR3 has 13 residues. Germline lookup yields CDR1 DFQATT and CDR2 SNEGSKA (reference sequence). CDR3 region: CSASGGVSYEQYF. The CDR3 DNA reads TGCAGTGCTTCTGGAGGGGTCTCCTACGAGCAGTACTTC.

A remark on this clonotype: A read error is possible here, since a much larger clone lies one base away. The genes are TRBV12-3 or TRBV12-4 and TRBJ2-4; D is perhaps TRBD2 (6 bases). V was pared by 4 bases and J by 6 bases, with 13 bases between. The CDR3 has 14 amino acids. CDR3 residues: CASSCGSGGNIQYF. DNA of the CDR3: TGTGCCAGCAGTTGCGGGTCCGGGGGAAACATTCAGTACTTC.

This clonotype has a count of ten or more. The chain carries TRBV12-3 or TRBV12-4 and TRBJ2-7; unclear D gene. The CDR3 contains 12 residues. Trimming stripped 3 bases from V and 6 bases from J, with 9 bases between. The CDR3 reads CASSLGFGEQYF. CDR3 nucleotides: TGTGCCAGCAGTTTGGGATTCGGCGAGCAGTACTTC.

This clonotype was observed many times. The chain links TRBV24-1 to TRBJ2-5, with 7 bases lining up with TRBD1. Germline V CDR1 and CDR2: KGHDR, SFDVKD. V gave up 1 base and J gave up 3 bases; unmatched junction bases: 7. This CDR3 region has 16 residues. CDR3 DNA sequence: TGTGCCACCAGTGATTTTTCCCAGACAGGGAAAGAGACCCAGTACTTC. This gives the protein CATSDFSQTGKETQYF.